The table lists the clone carrying this T cell receptor beta chain with a few counts. V was cut by 4 bases and J by 4 bases, with 10 bases left in between. The length of the CDR3 is 12 residues. Per the germline V gene, CDR1 is DFQATT and CDR2 is SNEGSKA (reference sequence). The data are from a study of response to subunit inactivated influenza vaccine. From the RT-PCR reads, TCRdb called clonotypes with MiXCR, one entry per CDR3 protein. The profile shows 860,000 or so distinct CDR3 sequences, roughly 20% of them singletons. Sequencing used PBMCs from blood, obtained roughly 5 days after vaccination. This TCR was sampled from a man in his fifties who received an inactivated influenza vaccine. The chain combines TRBV20-1 with TRBJ2-5; perhaps TRBD2 as D (6 bases). This CDR3 is CSAIRRGETQYF. In nucleotides, the CDR3 is TGCAGTGCTATAAGGAGGGGAGAGACCCAGTACTTC.